A single sample is the source of the 23 T cell receptor beta chains below, sequenced in a study of blood T cell repertoires in COVID-19. Clones were read by immunoSEQ multiplex PCR, and TCRdb kept only the in-frame ones, dropping some. This sample has under 30,000 clones; 89% occur once, and the top ten carry approximately 19%. The specimen sequenced was peripheral blood. These receptors were collected from a human donor in a cohort sampled during active COVID-19.

V gene TRBV21-1 combines with J gene TRBJ1-1; the D call in the table, TRBD1, was not verified against the DNA. TRBV21-1 is listed as a pseudogene. The length of the CDR3 is 18 residues. CDR3 DNA: TGTGCCAGCAGCCCGTGCCTCGCAGGGGGGAGGTTTGTGTCTGAAGCTTTCTTT. It specifies CASSPCLAGGRFVSEAFF.

The rearrangement uses TRBV19 and TRBJ2-3; 11 bases line up with TRBD2. Germline CDR1 reads LNHDA; CDR2 reads SQIVND (reference sequence). The V and J ends lost 7 bases and 1 base, in that order; junction bases with no gene match: 10. The CDR3 is 17 amino acids. The CDR3 DNA sequence: TGTGCCAGTACCCCCGCCTCACTAGCGGGAGGCACAGATACGCAGTATTTT. This translates into CASTPASLAGGTDTQYF.

The rearrangement uses TRBV7-9 and TRBJ2-1; 8 nucleotides agree with TRBD2. Germline CDR1 SEHNR, CDR2 FQNEAQ (reference sequence). This CDR3 has 14 residues. Trimming cost V 4 bases and J 12 bases; bases outside gene matches: 11. The CDR3 nucleotides read TGTGCCAGCAGCTCTAGGGTGAATGCGGGAGGGCAGTTCTTC. Residues: CASSSRVNAGGQFF.

This chain joins TRBV15 and TRBJ1-1, with TRBD1 identical over 9 bases. The V and J ends lost 2 bases and 5 bases, in that order; junction bases with no gene match: 6. The CDR3 runs 15 residues. The germline gives CDR1 LNHNV, CDR2 YYDKDF (reference sequence). The DNA for the CDR3 is TGTGCCACCAGCAGACTGCGACAGGGGGTAACTGAAGCTTTCTTT. It yields the protein CATSRLRQGVTEAFF.

CDR3 DNA sequence: TGTGCCAGCTCACCCCCCCCAGGGTCGGAGACCCAGTACTTC. It is translated as CASSPPPGSETQYF. This chain joins TRBV18 and TRBJ2-5, with D tentatively TRBD1 (5 bases). CDR1 is KGHSH and CDR2 is LQKENI in the germline V gene. The CDR3 is 14 amino acids. V was trimmed by 3 bases and J by 5 bases, leaving 13 bases between them.

In nucleotides, the CDR3 is TGTGCCATCAGTGAGTTGGGACAGTCAGGTGGTGGCTACACCTTC. It encodes CAISELGQSGGGYTF. The rearrangement joins TRBV10-3 to TRBJ1-2, with 7 positions matching TRBD1. CDR1 is ENHRY and CDR2 is SYGVKD in the germline V gene. Trimming removed 1 base from V and 7 bases from J; junction bases left unmatched: 9. CDR3 length: 15 residues.

The chain carries TRBV5-1 and TRBJ1-6, with D perhaps matching TRBD1 (6 bases). V lost 0 bases to trimming and J lost 0 bases, with 10 bases between them. CDR3 length: 17 amino acids. Germline CDR1 and CDR2: SGHRS and YFSETQ. CDR3 residues: CASSLDDRYSYNSPLHF. CDR3 coding DNA: TGCGCCAGCAGCTTGGACGACAGGTACTCCTATAATTCACCCCTCCACTTT. The complete variable domain, with remaining parts taken from reference TRBV5-1 and TRBJ1-6, reads KAGVTQTPRYLIKTRGQQVTLSCSPISGHRSVSWYQQTPGQGLQFLFEYFSETQRNKGNFPGRFSGRQFSNSRSEMNVSTLELGDSALYLCASSLDDRYSYNSPLHFGNGTRLTVT.

The CDR3 nucleotides are TGTGCCAGCAGCCAATCTGGCCCGAACTATGGCTACACCTTC. The encoded protein is CASSQSGPNYGYTF. The chain has TRBV3-1 (or the pseudogene TRBV3-2) and TRBJ1-2; D gene ambiguous. Trimming left V 2 bases short and J 2 bases short, with 9 bases between. The CDR3 contains 14 residues. Germline CDR1 reads LGHDT; CDR2 reads YNNKEL (reference sequence).

The chain recombines TRBV30 with TRBJ2-7; 8 positions agree with TRBD2. The CDR3 covers 12 residues. Germline-derived CDR1 and CDR2 are GTSNPN and SVGIG (reference sequence). The CDR3 region is CAWRPGGGTLLV. The CDR3 DNA reads TGTGCCTGGAGACCGGGAGGGGGGACTCTCCTCGTC.

The V and J genes are TRBV5-4 and TRBJ1-4; weak D call: TRBD1 (6 bases). Trimming took 4 bases from V and 8 from J, leaving 15 bases between them. Germline-derived CDR1 and CDR2 are SGHNT and YYREEE (reference sequence). The CDR3 contains 14 residues. The CDR3 reads CASSPQGRGEKLFF. CDR3 sequence (DNA): TGTGCCAGCAGCCCACAGGGTCGGGGCGAAAAACTGTTTTTT.

In this sample, this clone turned up once. This sequence joins TRBV7-9 and TRBJ2-7, with D unclear. The CDR3 has 14 residues. Deletions cut 2 bases from V and 0 bases from J, with 8 bases between. Germline V lookup: CDR1 SEHNR, CDR2 FQNEAQ (reference sequence). The CDR3 region has the DNA TGTGCCAGCAGCTTATCCGGCGGCTCCTACGAGCAGTACTTC. Its protein is CASSLSGGSYEQYF.

Concerning this clone itself: Other DNA sequences of this sample code for an identical CDR3. V and J are TRBV18 and TRBJ1-1, with TRBD1 as a possible D gene (6 bases). This CDR3 is 14 amino acids long. Germline V gives CDR1 KGHSH, CDR2 LQKENI. The germline V and J ends were trimmed by 6 bases and 2 bases, with 13 bases remaining between them. CDR3 amino acids: CASSPGRGNTEAFF. In DNA, the CDR3 is TGTGCCAGCTCGCCAGGCAGGGGCAACACTGAAGCTTTCTTT.

The chain employs TRBV7-9 and TRBJ2-1, with D maybe TRBD2 (5 bases). CDR1 and CDR2 from the germline V gene are SEHNR and FQNEAQ (reference sequence). V was clipped by 0 bases and J by 9 bases, with 12 bases between them. The CDR3 consists of 14 residues. CDR3: CASSLAALDFEQFF. The DNA of the CDR3 is TGTGCCAGCAGCTTAGCGGCACTAGATTTTGAGCAGTTCTTC.

The CDR3 bases are TGTGCCAGCAACCCGCCAGGGACTAGCGGGAGGGCCTTTTCGCAGTTCTTC. Translated: CASNPPGTSGRAFSQFF. The chain combines TRBV19 with TRBJ2-1; TRBD2 matches 16 bases. CDR3 length equals 17 residues. Germline V CDR1 and CDR2: LNHDA, SQIVND (reference sequence). The ends lost 9 bases at V and 12 bases at J; junction bases unmatched: 17.

The chain combines TRBV6-6 with TRBJ2-3; TRBD2 aligns across 11 bases. CDR3 length equals 15 residues. Germline CDR1 and CDR2: MNHNY and SVGAGI (reference sequence). With V trimmed by 3 bases and J by 1 base, 0 bases remained unmatched. The DNA of the CDR3 is TGTGCCAGCAGTTATAGCGGGAGGGGCACAGATACGCAGTATTTT. Its protein is CASSYSGRGTDTQYF.

This chain uses TRBV5-1 with TRBJ2-3, with TRBD2 matching over 8 bases. With 0 bases clipped from V and 3 bases from J, the junction kept 6 bases outside the gene matches. CDR1 SGHRS and CDR2 YFSETQ come from the germline V gene. The CDR3 is 16 residues long. The CDR3, as DNA: TGCGCCAGCAGCTTGGTTGGGACTAGAGGGACAGATACGCAGTATTTT. It encodes CASSLVGTRGTDTQYF.

The chain uses TRBV5-3 and TRBJ1-2, with TRBD1 matching 7 bases. Being an ORF, TRBV5-3 has a function that is uncertain. J lost 6 bases, V lost 3 bases, and 5 bases had no gene match. The CDR3 has 13 residues. The CDR3 DNA sequence: TGTGCCAGAAGCTCATCAGGGGGAGATGGCTACACCTTC. This codes for CARSSSGGDGYTF.

This clone was seen only once. This chain uses TRBV24-1 with TRBJ2-2, with 9 bases that match TRBD1. V lost 3 bases, J lost 4 bases, and 11 bases stayed unmatched. The length of the CDR3 is 18 residues. In germline, CDR1 is KGHDR, CDR2 SFDVKD. The CDR3 here is CATSDPLSTGGLTGELFF. DNA of the CDR3: TGTGCCACCAGTGATCCCCTGTCGACAGGGGGTCTCACCGGGGAGCTGTTTTTT.

This chain links TRBV5-1 with TRBJ2-7, with TRBD2 matching 15 bases. Germline V gene data show CDR1 as SGHRS and CDR2 as YFSETQ. V was pared by 6 bases and J by 0 bases, with 1 base of the junction left unmatched. The CDR3 length is 15 residues. The CDR3 DNA reads as TGCGCCAGCAAGGGACTAGCGGGGGGCTCCTACGAGCAGTACTTC. It is translated as CASKGLAGGSYEQYF.

The CDR3 reads CATSRVGRAVGYEQYF. The CDR3 DNA reads TGTGCCACCAGCAGAGTAGGCAGGGCGGTGGGCTACGAGCAGTACTTC. This chain connects TRBV15 to TRBJ2-7; TRBD1 might be the D (5 bases). The CDR3 covers 16 residues. The V gene's germline CDR1 is LNHNV and CDR2 YYDKDF (reference sequence). V was shortened by 1 base and J by 3 bases, with 16 bases between the two germline ends.

The CDR3 protein is CASSIRFTEAFF. Written as DNA, the CDR3 is TGTGCCAGTAGTATCCGGTTCACTGAAGCTTTCTTT. V is TRBV19 and J is TRBJ1-1; the D is unclear. The CDR3 is made up of 12 amino acids. V shed 3 bases and J shed 4 bases, with 6 bases lying between them. CDR1 and CDR2 (germline): LNHDA, SQIVND (reference sequence).

The chain carries TRBV10-2 and TRBJ1-5, with a possible D match to TRBD1 (5 bases). The CDR3 totals 13 residues. Per germline, CDR1 WSHSY and CDR2 SAAADI. Trimming cost V 7 bases and J 4 bases, with 11 bases left between them. The CDR3 protein is CASNSGLNQPQHF. CDR3 coding DNA: TGCGCCAGCAACTCGGGACTAAATCAGCCCCAGCATTTT.

The chain carries TRBV11-2 and TRBJ2-7; 13 bases line up with TRBD2. This CDR3 contains 16 residues. The V and J ends lost 0 bases and 4 bases, in that order; junction bases with no gene match: 3. Germline V lookup: CDR1 SGHAT, CDR2 FQNNGV. The CDR3 here is CASSLDRLAGGYEQYF. In nucleotides, the CDR3 is TGTGCCAGCAGCTTAGATAGACTAGCGGGGGGTTACGAGCAGTACTTC.